Following are 32 T cell receptor beta chains from one sample sequenced in a study of Graves' ophthalmopathy and Graves' hyperthyroidism. RNA transcripts provided the template for amplifying TCR beta CDR3 regions. The library came from an HTBI-primed first-round RT-PCR and a second-round multiplex PCR. TCRdb independently ran MiXCR on the multiplex PCR reads; one entry per CDR3 protein. The data show about 370,000 distinct CDR3 sequences, with roughly 15% seen just once and 2% to 3% held by the top ten. The sequenced sample was peripheral blood. The receptors originated from an adult woman with stable Graves' hyperthyroidism.

This clonotype was counted many times. The chain has TRBV29-1 and TRBJ2-2; TRBD2 matches at 11 bases. The CDR3 loop spans 15 amino acids. CDR1 and CDR2 (germline): SQVTM, ANQGSEA. The J segment lost 2 bases and the V segment lost 7 bases, leaving 6 bases of the junction unmatched. The CDR3 sequence is CSAEGLAANTGELFF. CDR3 bases: TGCAGCGCCGAGGGACTAGCGGCAAACACCGGGGAGCTGTTTTTT.

The chain recombines TRBV9 with TRBJ2-5; 10 bases fit TRBD2. The CDR3 has 16 residues. Trimming at V came to 3 bases and at J to 5 bases, leaving 10 bases not matched to a gene. CDR1 is SGDLS and CDR2 is YYNGEE in the germline V gene. The CDR3 protein is CASSAGSSGSWETQYF. DNA for the CDR3: TGTGCCAGCAGCGCAGGATCTAGCGGGAGTTGGGAGACCCAGTACTTC. The variable domain in full, with the rest retrieved from reference TRBV9 and TRBJ2-5, is DSGVTQTPKHLITATGQRVTLRCSPRSGDLSVYWYQQSLDQGLQFLIQYYNGEERAKGNILERFSAQQFPDLHSELNLSSLELGDSALYFCASSAGSSGSWETQYFGPGTRLLVL.

This clonotype was detected ten times or more. This sequence joins TRBV15 and TRBJ2-5; tentative D call: TRBD2 (6 bases). V was pared by 0 bases and J by 7 bases, with 21 bases between. Germline values: CDR1 LNHNV, CDR2 YYDKDF (reference sequence). This CDR3 contains 17 residues. The CDR3 nucleotides are TGTGCCACCAGCAGAGATCCGAGGGGAGGAGTGAAAGGGACCCAGTACTTC. Protein: CATSRDPRGGVKGTQYF.

Ten or more counts support this clonotype. The chain is built from TRBV28 and TRBJ2-7, with D maybe TRBD2 (6 bases). Germline lookup yields CDR1 MDHEN and CDR2 SYDVKM. V gave up 6 bases and J gave up 1 base, with 13 bases separating them. This CDR3 contains 14 residues. The CDR3 DNA follows: TGTGCCAGCAGGCCAGAGGGGAGGTCCTACGAGCAGTACTTC. Amino acids: CASRPEGRSYEQYF.

The table lists this clonotype with many counts. The rearrangement joins TRBV27 to TRBJ2-3; a possible D gene is TRBD1 (6 bases). Germline CDR1 reads MNHEY; CDR2 reads SMNVEV (reference sequence). CDR3 length equals 14 residues. V lost 7 bases to trimming and J lost 6 bases, with 17 bases between them. CDR3 loop: CASNLQGPMDTQYF. CDR3 DNA sequence: TGTGCCAGCAACCTACAGGGCCCCATGGATACGCAGTATTTT.

This clonotype was counted at least ten times. V is TRBV12-3 or TRBV12-4 and J is TRBJ1-1; D might be TRBD1 (6 bases). Trimming shortened V by 6 bases and J by 4 bases, and 24 bases separated the two germline ends. The CDR3 sequence is 17 residues long. For the CDR3, the DNA is TGTGCCAGCAGCCCCTCGGCGTCTGCAGGGGTACGCACTGAAGCTTTCTTT. It is translated as CASSPSASAGVRTEAFF.

Note on this clonotype: A read error may produce the germline difference seen at one junction end. The chain carries TRBV27 and TRBJ2-7; 10 positions match TRBD2. Germline V CDR1 and CDR2: MNHEY, SMNVEV (reference sequence). The CDR3 extends over 14 amino acids. The CDR3 is CVSSARTSGYEQYF. DNA of the CDR3: TGTGTCAGCAGCGCCCGGACTAGCGGCTACGAGCAGTACTTC.

The gene calls are TRBV10-3 and TRBJ2-7; D perhaps matches TRBD2 (6 bases). Trimming shortened V by 8 bases and J by 5 bases, and 25 bases separated the two germline ends. The germline V gene encodes CDR1 ENHRY and CDR2 SYGVKD. This CDR3 has 16 amino acids. The CDR3 DNA reads as TGTGCCATCCAGGGCCGTGCGGGGTCAGGAGTGGACGAGCAGTACTTC. Its translation: CAIQGRAGSGVDEQYF.

This clonotype has just a few counts. The V and J genes are TRBV29-1 and TRBJ1-3; D call uncertain. The CDR3 length is 15 residues. Trimming removed 6 bases from V and 3 bases from J, with 18 bases in between. Germline V gene data show CDR1 as SQVTM and CDR2 as ANQGSEA. CDR3 loop: CSVEDRTRGGNTIYF. The DNA for the CDR3 is TGCAGCGTCGAGGATAGGACTCGGGGTGGAAACACCATATATTTT.

The J gene is TRBJ2-5, the V gene TRBV6-1; maybe TRBD1 (6 bases). The DNA end is more similar to TRBJ2-7, so the J call may be wrong. Germline V gene sequence: CDR1 MNHNS, CDR2 SASEGT. CDR3 size: 12 residues. In nucleotides, the CDR3 is TGTGCCAGCGAGGGGGTCTCCTACGAGCAGTACTTC. Its translation is CASEGVSYEQYF.

This clonotype showed up many times. The DNA for the CDR3 is TGCAGCGTTTTCGACAGTACTAACTATGGCTACACCTTC. Its translation is CSVFDSTNYGYTF. The rearrangement uses TRBV29-1 and TRBJ1-2, with TRBD1 as a possible D gene (5 bases). V lost 5 bases to trimming and J lost 0 bases, with 10 bases between them. This CDR3 has 13 amino acids. CDR1 is SQVTM, CDR2 ANQGSEA, per germline.

The J gene is TRBJ1-2, the V gene TRBV20-1; 7 bases align to TRBD1. V shed 1 base and J 8 bases; nucleotides not matched to a gene: 7. The CDR3 has 13 amino acids. Germline CDR1 DFQATT, CDR2 SNEGSKA (reference sequence). The CDR3: CSARVGQNFGYTF. DNA for the CDR3: TGCAGTGCTAGAGTGGGACAGAACTTCGGCTACACCTTC.

This clonotype was found many times. V gene TRBV6-5 combines with J gene TRBJ1-1, with D perhaps TRBD1 (5 bases). Germline CDR1 reads MNHEY; CDR2 reads SVGAGI. Trimming removed 6 bases from V and 1 base from J, with 18 bases in between. The CDR3 runs 16 residues. CDR3 protein: CASSTDPGLGNTEAFF. The CDR3 nucleotides are TGTGCCAGCAGCACCGACCCAGGGTTAGGGAACACTGAAGCTTTCTTT.

The V and J genes are TRBV11-2 and TRBJ2-7; 11 bases line up with TRBD2. CDR3 length equals 16 residues. V dropped 5 bases and J dropped 0; count of bases not matched to a gene: 6. CDR1 SGHAT and CDR2 FQNNGV come from the germline V gene. CDR3 sequence: CASSLRTSGYSYEQYF. CDR3 DNA: TGTGCCAGCAGCCTCCGGACTAGCGGGTACTCCTACGAGCAGTACTTC.

The table lists this clonotype with many counts. The V call is TRBV2, the J call TRBJ1-1, with D hard to call. This CDR3 comprises 14 residues. V was trimmed by 9 bases and J by 0 bases, leaving 14 bases between them. Germline V gives CDR1 SNHLY, CDR2 FYNNEI. The CDR3 DNA sequence: TGTGCCAGTGTAAACAGCCTCATGAACACTGAAGCTTTCTTT. This gives the protein CASVNSLMNTEAFF.

There are many counts of this clonotype. This sequence joins TRBV25-1 and TRBJ2-7, with D possibly being TRBD1 or TRBD2 (5 bases each). V lost 2 bases and J lost 4, with 12 bases in between. This CDR3 region has 14 residues. Per germline, CDR1 MGHDK and CDR2 SYGVNS. CDR3 amino acids: CASSEPGRTYEQYF. The CDR3 DNA reads TGTGCCAGCAGTGAACCGGGACGGACTTACGAGCAGTACTTC.

This clonotype appeared many times. V gene TRBV25-1 combines with J gene TRBJ1-2; D not resolved. Germline loops: CDR1 MGHDK, CDR2 SYGVNS. V was cut by 1 base and J by 0 bases, with 9 bases left in between. This CDR3 contains 15 residues. CDR3 DNA: TGTGCCAGCAGTGAATTGGCGGGAGCTAACTATGGCTACACCTTC. Protein: CASSELAGANYGYTF.

This clonotype was seen ten or more times. The rearrangement links TRBV7-8 to TRBJ1-2; 7 bases line up with TRBD1. CDR1 and CDR2 (germline): SGHVS, FQNEAQ. V lost 5 bases, J lost 0 bases, and 6 bases stayed unmatched. The CDR3 has 15 amino acids. Here the CDR3 reads CASSASGTANYGYTF. The CDR3 nucleotides are TGTGCCAGCAGCGCCTCCGGGACAGCTAACTATGGCTACACCTTC.

This clonotype was seen at least ten times. CDR3 loop: CASSYDRTGTTGTQYF. DNA for the CDR3: TGTGCCAGCAGCTACGACCGCACCGGGACCACGGGGACCCAGTACTTC. V usage is TRBV7-2 and J usage is TRBJ2-5, with D perhaps TRBD1 or TRBD2 (5 bases each). This CDR3 spans 16 amino acids. Deletions cut 4 bases from V and 7 bases from J, with 22 bases between. Germline V gives CDR1 SGHTA, CDR2 FQGNSA.

The rearrangement links TRBV20-1 to TRBJ2-7; TRBD2 might be the D (6 bases). The CDR3 length is 13 residues. Germline-derived CDR1 and CDR2 are DFQATT and SNEGSKA (reference sequence). Trimming took 3 bases from V and 2 from J, leaving 11 bases between them. CDR3 region: CSARRGLTYEQYF. Here the CDR3 DNA reads TGCAGTGCTAGGAGGGGACTCACCTACGAGCAGTACTTC.

The chain recombines TRBV4-1 with TRBJ2-2; 10 bases map to TRBD2. V shed 0 bases and J 8 bases; nucleotides not matched to a gene: 12. The V gene's germline CDR1 is MGHRA and CDR2 YSYEKL. This CDR3 is built from 18 residues. CDR3 nucleotide sequence: TGCGCCAGCAGCCAAGAGAGGGCACTAGCGGGATCCAATGGGGAGCTGTTTTTT. Translating it yields CASSQERALAGSNGELFF.

This clonotype was detected only a few times. The chain joins TRBV29-1 to TRBJ1-2; no reliable D call. V lost 6 bases and J lost 2, with 7 bases in between. The CDR3 totals 11 residues. Germline V CDR1 and CDR2: SQVTM, ANQGSEA. CDR3 region: CSVPRNYGYTF. The CDR3 nucleotides are TGCAGCGTCCCGAGAAACTATGGCTACACCTTC.

Points on this clonotype: Relative to the germline gene, one junction end is altered; a read error may explain this. This chain uses TRBV7-2 with TRBJ2-2; 8 bases line up with TRBD2. Germline loops: CDR1 SGHTA, CDR2 FQGNSA. The CDR3 length is 16 residues. Written as DNA, the CDR3 is TGTGCCAGCAGCTTAAATCCGGGAGGGTCCGGCGGGGAGCCGTTTTTT. It codes for CASSLNPGGSGGEPFF.

This clonotype occurred many times. This chain uses TRBV29-1 with TRBJ1-1; D unresolved. CDR3 length: 14 amino acids. Trimming stripped 0 bases from V and 1 base from J, with 9 bases between. In germline, CDR1 is SQVTM, CDR2 ANQGSEA. As DNA, the CDR3 is TGCAGCGTTGAAGATCGGGCAGGGAACACTGAAGCTTTCTTT. Amino acids: CSVEDRAGNTEAFF.

This clonotype was seen once. This may come from a read error, since a much larger clone is one base off. This chain uses TRBV9 with TRBJ2-7, with D hard to call. The CDR3 is 15 residues long. V lost 4 bases, J lost 6 bases, and 20 bases lay in between. Germline V gene sequence: CDR1 SGDLS, CDR2 YYNGEE. CDR3 DNA: TGTGCCAGCAGCCCGCGACATCGCATCGTGGGCGAGCAGTACTTC. Protein sequence: CASSPRHRIVGEQYF.

This clonotype was observed at least ten times. The V gene is TRBV7-2, the J gene TRBJ2-5, with TRBD2 matching 8 bases. The CDR3 loop spans 14 amino acids. Germline loops: CDR1 SGHTA, CDR2 FQGNSA. The V segment lost 6 bases and the J segment 4 bases; nucleotides outside the gene matches: 7. For the CDR3, the DNA is TGTGCCAGCAGTTGGGGACTAGTCGGAGAGACCCAGTACTTC. This gives the protein CASSWGLVGETQYF.

The V call is TRBV5-1, the J call TRBJ2-7, with D possibly being TRBD1 or TRBD2 (5 bases each). Germline CDR1 reads SGHRS; CDR2 reads YFSETQ. CDR3 length equals 12 residues. The chain's CDR3 is CAGSFEGYEQYV. The DNA of the CDR3 is TGCGCCGGCAGCTTTGAGGGGTACGAGCAGTACGTC.

The CDR3 is CASSPTGLAGAYEQYF. The CDR3 nucleotides are TGTGCCAGCAGTCCCACTGGACTAGCGGGAGCCTACGAGCAGTACTTC. The chain recombines TRBV27 with TRBJ2-7; 13 positions agree with TRBD2. Losses at the gene ends were 5 bases for V and 2 bases for J; bases not matched to a gene: 6. The CDR3 extends over 16 amino acids. CDR1 is MNHEY, CDR2 SMNVEV, per germline (reference sequence).

This clonotype was found once. The chain links TRBV28 to TRBJ2-7; D uncertain. This CDR3 is built from 15 residues. Germline loops: CDR1 MDHEN, CDR2 SYDVKM. Between the trimmed V and J ends, which lost 3 bases and 2 bases, there was a span of 14 bases. CDR3 bases: TGTGCCAGCAGTTTGGAACAGCCCTTAACCTACGAGCAGTACTTC. This encodes CASSLEQPLTYEQYF.

This clonotype was seen once. The rearrangement uses TRBV29-1 and TRBJ1-5, with 7 bases aligning to TRBD1. CDR3 length: 13 amino acids. The germline CDR1 and CDR2 sequences are SQVTM and ANQGSEA. The V gene end was trimmed by 6 bases and the J gene end by 5 bases; junction bases not matched to a gene: 7. The chain's CDR3 is CSVRQGTDQPQHF. The CDR3 DNA sequence: TGCAGCGTCAGACAGGGTACGGATCAGCCCCAGCATTTT.

This clonotype showed up many times. The CDR3 here is CASSPPDRALHEQYF. The CDR3 DNA follows: TGCGCCAGCAGCCCCCCTGACAGGGCCTTGCACGAGCAGTACTTC. The chain has TRBV4-1 and TRBJ2-7; 7 bases map to TRBD1. The ends lost 4 bases at V and 5 bases at J; junction bases unmatched: 11. The V gene's germline CDR1 is MGHRA and CDR2 YSYEKL. The CDR3 has 15 amino acids.

This clonotype was recorded at least ten times. This chain uses TRBV19 with TRBJ1-5; 9 bases agree with TRBD1. Germline values: CDR1 LNHDA, CDR2 SQIVND (reference sequence). Trimming cost V 7 bases and J 3 bases; bases outside gene matches: 7. The CDR3 is 15 amino acids. The CDR3 is CASKFRTGVNQPQHF. DNA for the CDR3: TGTGCCAGTAAATTTAGGACAGGGGTCAATCAGCCCCAGCATTTT. The entire variable domain, with the rest obtained from reference TRBV19 and TRBJ1-5, is as follows: DGGITQSPKYLFRKEGQNVTLSCEQNLNHDAMYWYRQDPGQGLRLIYYSQIVNDFQKGDIAEGYSVSREKKESFPLTVTSAQKNPTAFYLCASKFRTGVNQPQHFGDGTRLSIL.